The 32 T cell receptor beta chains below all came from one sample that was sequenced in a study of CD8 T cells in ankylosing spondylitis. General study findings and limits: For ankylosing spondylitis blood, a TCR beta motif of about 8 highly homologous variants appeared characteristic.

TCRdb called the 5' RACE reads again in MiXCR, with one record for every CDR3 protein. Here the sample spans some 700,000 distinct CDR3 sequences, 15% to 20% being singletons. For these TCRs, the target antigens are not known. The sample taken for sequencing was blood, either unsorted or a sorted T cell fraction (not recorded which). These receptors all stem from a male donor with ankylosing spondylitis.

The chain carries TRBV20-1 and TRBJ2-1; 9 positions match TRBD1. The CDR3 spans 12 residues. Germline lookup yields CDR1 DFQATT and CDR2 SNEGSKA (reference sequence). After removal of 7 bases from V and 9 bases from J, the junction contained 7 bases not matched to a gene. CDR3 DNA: TGCAGTGGCGTGACAGGGGGGGCTGAGCAGTTCTTC. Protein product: CSGVTGGAEQFF.

The CDR3 DNA follows: TGCGCCAGCAGCCAAACCTATACTAGTTCCTACGAGCAGTACTTC. Translating it yields CASSQTYTSSYEQYF. This chain joins TRBV4-1 and TRBJ2-7; TRBD2 might be the D (5 bases). This CDR3 region has 15 residues. Germline V lookup: CDR1 MGHRA, CDR2 YSYEKL. V lost 2 bases to trimming and J lost 1 base, with 12 bases between them.

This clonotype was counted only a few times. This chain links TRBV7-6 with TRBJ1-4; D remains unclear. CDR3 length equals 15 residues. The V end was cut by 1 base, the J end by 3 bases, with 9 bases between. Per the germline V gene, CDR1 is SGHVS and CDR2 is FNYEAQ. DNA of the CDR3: TGTGCCAGCAGCTTAGAGGCAGGATCTAATGAAAAACTGTTTTTT. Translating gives CASSLEAGSNEKLFF.

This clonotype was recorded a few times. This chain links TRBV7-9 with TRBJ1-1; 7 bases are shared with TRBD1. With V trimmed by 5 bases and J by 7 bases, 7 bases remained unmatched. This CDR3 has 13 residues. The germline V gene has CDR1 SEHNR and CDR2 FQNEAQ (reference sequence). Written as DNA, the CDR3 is TGTGCCAGCAGCCTTCGACAGGGCCTTGAAGCTTTCTTT. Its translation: CASSLRQGLEAFF.

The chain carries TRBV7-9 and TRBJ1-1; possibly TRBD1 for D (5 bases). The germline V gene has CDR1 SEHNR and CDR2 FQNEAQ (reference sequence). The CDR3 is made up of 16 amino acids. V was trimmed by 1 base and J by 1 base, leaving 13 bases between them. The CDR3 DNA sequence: TGTGCCAGCAGCTTAGTCCGGGGGGGGGAGAACACTGAAGCTTTCTTT. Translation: CASSLVRGGENTEAFF.

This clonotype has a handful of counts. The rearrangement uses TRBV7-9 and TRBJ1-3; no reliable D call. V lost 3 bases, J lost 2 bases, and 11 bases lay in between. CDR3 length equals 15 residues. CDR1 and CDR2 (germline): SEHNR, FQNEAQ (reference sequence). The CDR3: CASSLAVSPGNTIYF. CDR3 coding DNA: TGTGCCAGCAGCTTGGCGGTATCGCCTGGAAACACCATATATTTT.

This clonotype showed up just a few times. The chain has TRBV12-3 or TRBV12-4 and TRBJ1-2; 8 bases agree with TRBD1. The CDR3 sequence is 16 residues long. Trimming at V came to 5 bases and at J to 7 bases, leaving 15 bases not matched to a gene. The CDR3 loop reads CASSPLGQAPLGGYTF. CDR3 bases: TGTGCCAGCAGTCCGCTGGGACAGGCCCCCTTGGGTGGCTACACCTTC.

The CDR3 nucleotides read TGTGCCAGCAGTTTTGGTCAGGGCCTACTTGGCTACACCTTC. This encodes CASSFGQGLLGYTF. V gene TRBV28 combines with J gene TRBJ1-2, with D possibly TRBD1 on 5 matching bases. This CDR3 has 14 residues. The V end lost 3 bases, the J end lost 7 bases, and 15 bases lay between the germline ends. CDR1 is MDHEN, CDR2 SYDVKM, per germline.

The CDR3 is CASSKPGTGKAEQYF. DNA for the CDR3: TGTGCCAGCAGCAAACCCGGGACAGGGAAGGCCGAGCAGTACTTC. The chain recombines TRBV7-2 with TRBJ2-7; TRBD1 matches 9 bases. Germline V lookup: CDR1 SGHTA, CDR2 FQGNSA. Trimming removed 5 bases from V and 6 bases from J; junction bases left unmatched: 11. This CDR3 spans 15 amino acids.

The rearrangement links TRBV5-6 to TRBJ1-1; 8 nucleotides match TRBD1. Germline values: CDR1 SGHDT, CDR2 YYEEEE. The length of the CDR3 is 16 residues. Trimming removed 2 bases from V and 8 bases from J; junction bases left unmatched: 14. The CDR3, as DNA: TGTGCCAGCAGCTTTCGTACAGGGGGTTCCGGGGAAGAAGCTTTCTTT. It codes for CASSFRTGGSGEEAFF.

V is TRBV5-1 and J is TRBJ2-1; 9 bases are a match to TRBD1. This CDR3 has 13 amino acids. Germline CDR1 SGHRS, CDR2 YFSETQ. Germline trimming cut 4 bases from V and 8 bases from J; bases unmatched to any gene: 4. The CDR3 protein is CASSGTGFDEQFF. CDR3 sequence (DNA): TGCGCCAGCAGCGGGACAGGGTTCGATGAGCAGTTCTTC.

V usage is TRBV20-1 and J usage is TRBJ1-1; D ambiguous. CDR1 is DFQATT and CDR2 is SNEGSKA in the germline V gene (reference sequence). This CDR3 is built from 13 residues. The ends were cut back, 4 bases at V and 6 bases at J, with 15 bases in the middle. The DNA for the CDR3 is TGCAGTGCTAAGAGTGAAAACGGCCCTGAAGCTTTCTTT. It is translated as CSAKSENGPEAFF.

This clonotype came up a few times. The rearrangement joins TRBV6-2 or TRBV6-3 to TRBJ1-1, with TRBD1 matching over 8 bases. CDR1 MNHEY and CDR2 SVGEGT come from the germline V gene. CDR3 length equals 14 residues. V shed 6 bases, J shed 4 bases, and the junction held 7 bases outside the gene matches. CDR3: CASSPQGEGTEAFF. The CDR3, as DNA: TGTGCCAGCAGCCCACAGGGGGAGGGCACTGAAGCTTTCTTT.

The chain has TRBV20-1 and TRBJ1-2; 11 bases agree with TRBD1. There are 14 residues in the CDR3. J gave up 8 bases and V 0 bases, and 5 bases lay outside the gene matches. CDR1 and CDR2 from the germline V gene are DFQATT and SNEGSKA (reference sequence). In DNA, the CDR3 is TGCAGTGCTAGAGATGCGGACAGGGGGCTGGGCTACACCTTC. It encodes CSARDADRGLGYTF.

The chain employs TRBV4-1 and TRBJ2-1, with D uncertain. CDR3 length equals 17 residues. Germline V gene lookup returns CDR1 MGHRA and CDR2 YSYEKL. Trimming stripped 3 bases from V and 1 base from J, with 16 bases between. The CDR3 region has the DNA TGCGCCAGCAGCCACTCCTCTAGGGCGCGGTCCTACAATGAGCAGTTCTTC. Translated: CASSHSSRARSYNEQFF.

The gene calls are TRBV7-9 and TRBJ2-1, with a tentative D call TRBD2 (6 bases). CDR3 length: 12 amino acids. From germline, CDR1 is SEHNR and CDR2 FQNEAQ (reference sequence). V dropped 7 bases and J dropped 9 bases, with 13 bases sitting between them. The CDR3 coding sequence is TGTGCCAGCACTCCGGAGGGGCCTGAGCAGTTCTTC. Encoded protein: CASTPEGPEQFF.

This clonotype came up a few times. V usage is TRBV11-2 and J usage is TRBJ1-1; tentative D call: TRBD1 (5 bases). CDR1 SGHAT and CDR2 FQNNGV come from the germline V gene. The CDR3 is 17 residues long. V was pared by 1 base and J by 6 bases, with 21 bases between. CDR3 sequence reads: CASSLAGHKLGWAEAFF. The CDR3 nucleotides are TGTGCCAGCAGCTTAGCTGGACACAAGCTAGGGTGGGCTGAAGCTTTCTTT.

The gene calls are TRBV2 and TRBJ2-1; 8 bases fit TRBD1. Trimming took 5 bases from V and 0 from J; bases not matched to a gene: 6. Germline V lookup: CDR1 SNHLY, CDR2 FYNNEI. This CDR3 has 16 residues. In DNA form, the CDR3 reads TGTGCCAGCAGTAACCCCGGACAGGGCTCCTACAATGAGCAGTTCTTC. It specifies CASSNPGQGSYNEQFF.

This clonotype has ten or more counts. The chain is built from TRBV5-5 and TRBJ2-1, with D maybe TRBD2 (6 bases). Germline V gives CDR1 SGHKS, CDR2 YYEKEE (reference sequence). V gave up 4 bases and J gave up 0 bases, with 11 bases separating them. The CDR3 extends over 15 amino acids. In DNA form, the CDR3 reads TGTGCCAGCAGCCCGGAGGGGAGCTCCTACAATGAGCAGTTCTTC. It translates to CASSPEGSSYNEQFF. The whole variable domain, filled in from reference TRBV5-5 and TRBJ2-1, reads DAGVTQSPTHLIKTRGQQVTLRCSPISGHKSVSWYQQVLGQGPQFIFQYYEKEERGRGNFPDRFSARQFPNYSSELNVNALLLGDSALYLCASSPEGSSYNEQFFGPGTRLTVL.

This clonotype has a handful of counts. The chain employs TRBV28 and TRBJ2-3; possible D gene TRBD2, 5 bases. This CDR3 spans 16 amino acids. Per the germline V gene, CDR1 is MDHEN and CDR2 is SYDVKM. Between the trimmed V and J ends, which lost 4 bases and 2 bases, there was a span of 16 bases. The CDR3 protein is CASSSNLASSTDTQYF. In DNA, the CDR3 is TGTGCCAGCAGTTCCAACCTAGCTTCGTCCACAGATACGCAGTATTTT.

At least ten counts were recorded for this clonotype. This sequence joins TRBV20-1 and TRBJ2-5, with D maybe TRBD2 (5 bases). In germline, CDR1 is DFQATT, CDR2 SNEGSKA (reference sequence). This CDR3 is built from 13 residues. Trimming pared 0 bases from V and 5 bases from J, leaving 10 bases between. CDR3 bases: TGCAGTGCTAGAGATTGGGGAGCGGAGACCCAGTACTTC. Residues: CSARDWGAETQYF.

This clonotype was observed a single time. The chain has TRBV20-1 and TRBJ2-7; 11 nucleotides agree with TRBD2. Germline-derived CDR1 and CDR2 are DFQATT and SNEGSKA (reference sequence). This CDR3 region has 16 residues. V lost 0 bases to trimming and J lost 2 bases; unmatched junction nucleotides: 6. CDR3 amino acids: CSARDLGTSGPYEQYF. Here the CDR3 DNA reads TGCAGTGCTAGAGATCTGGGGACTAGCGGCCCCTACGAGCAGTACTTC.

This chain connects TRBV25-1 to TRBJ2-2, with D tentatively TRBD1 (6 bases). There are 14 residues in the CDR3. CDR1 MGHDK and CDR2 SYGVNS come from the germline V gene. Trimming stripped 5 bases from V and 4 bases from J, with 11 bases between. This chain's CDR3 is CASSTDRPTGELFF. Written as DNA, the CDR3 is TGTGCCAGCAGTACTGACAGGCCCACCGGGGAGCTGTTTTTT. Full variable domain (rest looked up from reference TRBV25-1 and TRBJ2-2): EADIYQTPRYLVIGTGKKITLECSQTMGHDKMYWYQQDPGMELHLIHYSYGVNSTEKGDLSSESTVSRIRTEHFPLTLESARPSHTSQYLCASSTDRPTGELFFGEGSRLTVL.

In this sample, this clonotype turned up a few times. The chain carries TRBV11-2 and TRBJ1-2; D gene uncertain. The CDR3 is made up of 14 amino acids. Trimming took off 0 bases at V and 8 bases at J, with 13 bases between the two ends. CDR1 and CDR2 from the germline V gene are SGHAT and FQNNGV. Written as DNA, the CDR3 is TGTGCCAGCAGCTTAGATGTAGAGTCGTGGGGCTACACCTTC. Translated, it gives CASSLDVESWGYTF.

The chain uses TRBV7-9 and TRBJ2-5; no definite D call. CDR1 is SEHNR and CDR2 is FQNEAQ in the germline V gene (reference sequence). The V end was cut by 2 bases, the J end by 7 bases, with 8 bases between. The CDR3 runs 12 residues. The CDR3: CASSLPTGTQYF. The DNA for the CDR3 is TGTGCCAGCAGCTTACCGACTGGGACCCAGTACTTC. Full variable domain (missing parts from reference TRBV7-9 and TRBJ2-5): DTGVSQNPRHKITKRGQNVTFRCDPISEHNRLYWYRQTLGQGPEFLTYFQNEAQLEKSRLLSDRFSAERPKGSFSTLEIQRTEQGDSAMYLCASSLPTGTQYFGPGTRLLVL.

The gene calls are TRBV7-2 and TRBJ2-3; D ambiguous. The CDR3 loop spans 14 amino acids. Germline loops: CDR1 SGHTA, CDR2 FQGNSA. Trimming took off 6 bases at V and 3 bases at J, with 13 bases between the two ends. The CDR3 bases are TGTGCCAGCAGTGCTTCAAGGGTGACAGATACGCAGTATTTT. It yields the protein CASSASRVTDTQYF.

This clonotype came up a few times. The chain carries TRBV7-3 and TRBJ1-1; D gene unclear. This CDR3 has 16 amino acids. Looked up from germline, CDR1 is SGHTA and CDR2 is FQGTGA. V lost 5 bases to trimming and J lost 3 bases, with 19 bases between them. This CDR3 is CASSQNPGQTYTEAFF. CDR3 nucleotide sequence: TGTGCCAGCAGCCAAAACCCCGGGCAGACATACACTGAAGCTTTCTTT. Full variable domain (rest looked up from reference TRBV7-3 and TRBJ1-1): GAGVSQTPSNKVTEKGKYVELRCDPISGHTALYWYRQSLGQGPEFLIYFQGTGAADDSGLPNDRFFAVRPEGSVSTLKIQRTERGDSAVYLCASSQNPGQTYTEAFFGQGTRLTVV.

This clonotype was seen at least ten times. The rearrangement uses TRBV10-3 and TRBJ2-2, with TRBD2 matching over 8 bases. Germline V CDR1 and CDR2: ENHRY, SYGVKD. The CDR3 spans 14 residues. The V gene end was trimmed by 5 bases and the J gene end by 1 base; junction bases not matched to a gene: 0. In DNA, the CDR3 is TGTGCCATCAGTAGCGGGGGGAACACCGGGGAGCTGTTTTTT. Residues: CAISSGGNTGELFF.

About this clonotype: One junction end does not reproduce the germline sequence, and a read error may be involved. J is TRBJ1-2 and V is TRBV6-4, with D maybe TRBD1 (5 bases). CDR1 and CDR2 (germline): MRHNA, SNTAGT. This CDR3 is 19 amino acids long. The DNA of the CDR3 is TGTACCAGCAGTGCTTACGTAGCGCGGACCGGGGGGGGAAACTATGGCTACACCTTC. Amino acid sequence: CTSSAYVARTGGGNYGYTF.

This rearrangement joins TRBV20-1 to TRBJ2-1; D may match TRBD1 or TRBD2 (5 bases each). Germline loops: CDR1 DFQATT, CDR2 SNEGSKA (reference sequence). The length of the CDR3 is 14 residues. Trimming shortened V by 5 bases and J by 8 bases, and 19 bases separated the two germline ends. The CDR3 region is CSAPALGASDEQFF. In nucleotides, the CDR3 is TGCAGTGCTCCCGCGCTCGGGGCGTCCGATGAGCAGTTCTTC.

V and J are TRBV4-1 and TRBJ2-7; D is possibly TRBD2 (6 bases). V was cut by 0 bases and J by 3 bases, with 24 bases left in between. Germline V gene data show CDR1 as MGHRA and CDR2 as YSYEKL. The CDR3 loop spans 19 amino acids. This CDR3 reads CASSQEGRSGKQLVYEQYF. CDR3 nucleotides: TGCGCCAGCAGCCAAGAGGGGAGGTCAGGGAAACAGCTCGTCTACGAGCAGTACTTC.

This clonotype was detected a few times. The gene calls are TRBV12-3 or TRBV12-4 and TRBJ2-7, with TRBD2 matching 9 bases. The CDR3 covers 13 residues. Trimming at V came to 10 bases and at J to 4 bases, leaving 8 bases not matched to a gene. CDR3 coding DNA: TGTGCCACGAGCGTGGCGGGAGGGTACGAGCAGTACTTC. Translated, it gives CATSVAGGYEQYF.